The clone carrying this T cell receptor beta chain qualifies as medium-sized (0.01 to 0.1%). Researchers attached unique molecular identifiers to individual cDNA molecules. TCRdb used MiXCR to reprocess the 5' RACE reads, holding one entry per CDR3 protein. The sample includes nearly 80,000 distinct CDR3 sequences, 9.5% to 15% of them seen just once. The data originate from a study of early T cells in non-severe SARS-CoV-2 infection. The CDR3 length is 17 residues. The J segment lost 4 bases and the V segment lost 4 bases, leaving 13 bases of the junction unmatched. From germline, CDR1 is KGHDR and CDR2 SFDVKD.

The chain has TRBV24-1 and TRBJ1-2; 8 nucleotides line up with TRBD1. The sequenced sample was whole blood. The TCR sequence derives from an adult who was a healthcare worker with PCR-confirmed SARS-CoV-2 infection or an uninfected control (not recorded which). The CDR3 region has the DNA TGTGCCACCAGTGACAGTTCGGGTTGGACAGGGACCTATGGCTACACCTTC. Protein product: CATSDSSGWTGTYGYTF.